This T cell receptor beta chain was identified in a study of cytomegalovirus exposure and HLA in healthy donors. Primers included in the PCR were 60 Vbeta and 13 Jbeta primers. Using immunoSEQ multiplex PCR, the repertoire was profiled, and TCRdb retains in-frame clones only, with some absent. The sample carries 100,000 to 150,000 clones, roughly 78% recorded once. The CDR3 covers 15 residues. V shed 2 bases and J shed 2 bases, with 10 bases lying between them. Germline V gene lookup returns CDR1 MNHEY and CDR2 SMNVEV (reference sequence). The sample was PBMCs. V and J are TRBV27 and TRBJ1-3; weak D call: TRBD1 (6 bases). The sequence was obtained from a man younger than 45 in good health and CMV-seropositive. CDR3 sequence: CASSLDRTAGNTIYF. The CDR3 bases are TGTGCCAGCAGTTTAGACAGGACTGCTGGAAACACCATATATTTT.